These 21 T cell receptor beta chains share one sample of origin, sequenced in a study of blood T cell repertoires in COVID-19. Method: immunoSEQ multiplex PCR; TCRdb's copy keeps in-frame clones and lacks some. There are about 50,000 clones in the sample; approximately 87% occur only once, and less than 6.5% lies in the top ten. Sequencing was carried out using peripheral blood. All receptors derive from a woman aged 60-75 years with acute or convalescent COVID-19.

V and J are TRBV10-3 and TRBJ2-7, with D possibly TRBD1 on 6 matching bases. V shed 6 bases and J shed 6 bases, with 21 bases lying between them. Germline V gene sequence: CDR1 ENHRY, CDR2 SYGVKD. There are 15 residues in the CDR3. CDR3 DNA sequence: TGTGCCATCAGGGAAGGGGCACAGGGCCTCTCCGAGCAGTACTTC. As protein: CAIREGAQGLSEQYF.

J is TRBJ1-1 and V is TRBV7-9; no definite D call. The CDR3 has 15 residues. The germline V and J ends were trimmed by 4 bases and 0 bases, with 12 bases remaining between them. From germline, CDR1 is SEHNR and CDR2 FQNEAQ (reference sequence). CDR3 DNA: TGTGCCAGCAGCTCTAGTGGGTTCCTGAACACTGAAGCTTTCTTT. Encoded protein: CASSSSGFLNTEAFF.

CDR3 coding DNA: TGTGCCAGCAGCTTGAGGACAGGGAGTAGCACAGATACGCAGTATTTT. Amino acid sequence: CASSLRTGSSTDTQYF. This sequence joins TRBV7-3 and TRBJ2-3; 8 bases are a match to TRBD1. In germline, CDR1 is SGHTA, CDR2 FQGTGA. The CDR3 sequence is 16 residues long. V lost 3 bases, J lost 0 bases, and 5 bases stayed unmatched. Variable domain in full (rest from reference TRBV7-3 and TRBJ2-3): GAGVSQTPSNKVTEKGKYVELRCDPISGHTALYWYRQSLGQGPEFLIYFQGTGAADDSGLPNDRFFAVRPEGSVSTLKIQRTERGDSAVYLCASSLRTGSSTDTQYFGPGTRLTVL.

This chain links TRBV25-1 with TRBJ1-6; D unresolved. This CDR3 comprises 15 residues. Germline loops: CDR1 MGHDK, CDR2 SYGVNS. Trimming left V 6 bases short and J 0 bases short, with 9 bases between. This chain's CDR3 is CASSHTSSYNSPLHF. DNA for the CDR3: TGTGCCAGCAGCCACACAAGCTCCTATAATTCACCCCTCCACTTT.

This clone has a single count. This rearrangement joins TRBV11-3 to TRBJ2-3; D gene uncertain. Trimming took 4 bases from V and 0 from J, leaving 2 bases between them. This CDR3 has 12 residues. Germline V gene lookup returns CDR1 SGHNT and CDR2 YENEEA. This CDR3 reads CASSSSTDTQYF. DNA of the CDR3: TGTGCCAGCAGCTCGAGCACAGATACGCAGTATTTT.

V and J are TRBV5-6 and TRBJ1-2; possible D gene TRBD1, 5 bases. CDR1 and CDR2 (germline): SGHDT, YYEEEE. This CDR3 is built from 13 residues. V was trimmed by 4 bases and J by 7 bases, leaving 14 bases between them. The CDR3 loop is CASSSLRGPGYTF. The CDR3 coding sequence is TGTGCCAGCAGCAGCCTAAGGGGCCCTGGCTACACCTTC.

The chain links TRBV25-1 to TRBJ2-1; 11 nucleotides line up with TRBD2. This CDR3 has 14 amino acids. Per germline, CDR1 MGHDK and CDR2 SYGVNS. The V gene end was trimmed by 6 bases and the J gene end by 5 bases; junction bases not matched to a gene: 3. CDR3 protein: CASRVAGGDNEQFF. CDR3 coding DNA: TGTGCCAGCAGGGTAGCGGGGGGGGACAATGAGCAGTTCTTC.

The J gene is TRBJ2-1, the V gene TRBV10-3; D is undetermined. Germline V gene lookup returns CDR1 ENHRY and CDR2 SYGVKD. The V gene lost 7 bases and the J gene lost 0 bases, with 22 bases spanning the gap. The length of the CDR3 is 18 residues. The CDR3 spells CAITAVAHSTSSYNEQFF. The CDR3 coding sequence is TGTGCCATCACGGCGGTCGCGCATTCAACGAGCTCCTACAATGAGCAGTTCTTC.

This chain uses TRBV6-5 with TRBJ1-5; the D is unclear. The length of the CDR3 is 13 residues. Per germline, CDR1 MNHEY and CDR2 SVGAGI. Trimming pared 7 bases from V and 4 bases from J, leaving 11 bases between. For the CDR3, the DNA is TGTGCCAGCAACTCCGGGAAGAATCAGCCCCAGCATTTT. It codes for CASNSGKNQPQHF.

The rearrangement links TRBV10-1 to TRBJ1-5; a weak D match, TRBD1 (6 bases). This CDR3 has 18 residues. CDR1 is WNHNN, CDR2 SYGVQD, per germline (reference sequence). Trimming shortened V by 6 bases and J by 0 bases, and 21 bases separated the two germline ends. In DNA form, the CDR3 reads TGCGCCAGCAGCCCACGCCTGACAGGTGACGATAGCAATCAGCCCCAGCATTTT. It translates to CASSPRLTGDDSNQPQHF.

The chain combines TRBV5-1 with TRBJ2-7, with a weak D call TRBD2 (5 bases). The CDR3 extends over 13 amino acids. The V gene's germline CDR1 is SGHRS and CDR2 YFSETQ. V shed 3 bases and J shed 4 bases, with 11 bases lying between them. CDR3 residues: CASSWERQYEQYF. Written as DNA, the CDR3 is TGCGCCAGCAGCTGGGAGAGGCAGTACGAGCAGTACTTC. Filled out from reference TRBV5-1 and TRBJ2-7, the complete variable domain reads KAGVTQTPRYLIKTRGQQVTLSCSPISGHRSVSWYQQTPGQGLQFLFEYFSETQRNKGNFPGRFSGRQFSNSRSEMNVSTLELGDSALYLCASSWERQYEQYFGPGTRLTVT.

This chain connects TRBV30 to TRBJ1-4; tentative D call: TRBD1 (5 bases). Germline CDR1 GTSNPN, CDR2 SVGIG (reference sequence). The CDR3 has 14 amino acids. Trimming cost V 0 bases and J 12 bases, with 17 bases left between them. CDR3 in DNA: TGTGCCTGGAGTGTAGTAGGACACGGGCTTGAACTGTTTTTT. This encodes CAWSVVGHGLELFF.

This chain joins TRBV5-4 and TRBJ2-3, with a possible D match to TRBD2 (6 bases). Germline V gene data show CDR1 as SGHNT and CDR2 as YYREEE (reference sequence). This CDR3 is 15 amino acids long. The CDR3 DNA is TGTGCTACCGGAGGGGCCGGTACTAGCACAGATACGCAGTATTTT. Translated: CATGGAGTSTDTQYF.

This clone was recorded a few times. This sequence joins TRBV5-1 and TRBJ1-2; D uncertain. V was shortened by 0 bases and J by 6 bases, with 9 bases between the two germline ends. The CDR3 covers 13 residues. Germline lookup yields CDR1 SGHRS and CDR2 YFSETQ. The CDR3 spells CASSLAGRDGYTF. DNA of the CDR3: TGCGCCAGCAGCTTGGCTGGGAGGGATGGCTACACCTTC.

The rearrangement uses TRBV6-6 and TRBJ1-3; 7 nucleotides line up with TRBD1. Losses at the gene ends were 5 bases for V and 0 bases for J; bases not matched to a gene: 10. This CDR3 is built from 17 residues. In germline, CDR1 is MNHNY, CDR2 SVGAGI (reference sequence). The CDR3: CASSLTTTGISGNTIYF. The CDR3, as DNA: TGTGCCAGCAGTCTCACAACGACAGGGATCTCTGGAAACACCATATATTTT.

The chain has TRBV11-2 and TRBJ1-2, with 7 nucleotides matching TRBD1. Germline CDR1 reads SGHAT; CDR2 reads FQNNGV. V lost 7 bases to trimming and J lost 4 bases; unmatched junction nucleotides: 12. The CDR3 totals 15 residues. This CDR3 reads CASTIRQGNPYGYTF. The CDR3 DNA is TGTGCCAGCACCATACGACAGGGCAACCCCTATGGCTACACCTTC.

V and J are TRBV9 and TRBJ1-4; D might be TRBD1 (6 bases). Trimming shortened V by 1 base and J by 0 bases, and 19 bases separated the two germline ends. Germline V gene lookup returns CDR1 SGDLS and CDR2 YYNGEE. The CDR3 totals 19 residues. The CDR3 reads CASSVQPGQRFATNEKLFF. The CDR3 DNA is TGTGCCAGCAGCGTACAACCAGGACAGAGGTTTGCAACTAATGAAAAACTGTTTTTT.

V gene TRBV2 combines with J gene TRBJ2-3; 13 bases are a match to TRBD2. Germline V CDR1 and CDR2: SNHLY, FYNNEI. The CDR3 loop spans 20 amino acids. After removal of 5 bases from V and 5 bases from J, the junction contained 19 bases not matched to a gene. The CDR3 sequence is CASSSGLAGDVGLDVDTQYF. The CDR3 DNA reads TGTGCCAGCAGTTCCGGACTAGCGGGAGATGTGGGACTGGATGTAGATACGCAGTATTTT.

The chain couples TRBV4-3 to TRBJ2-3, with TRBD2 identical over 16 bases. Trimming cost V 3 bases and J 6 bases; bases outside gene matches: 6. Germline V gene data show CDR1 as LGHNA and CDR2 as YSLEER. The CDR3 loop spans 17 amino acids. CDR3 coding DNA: TGCGCCAGCAGCCAGGGGACTAGCGGGAGGGCTCGGGATACGCAGTATTTT. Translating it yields CASSQGTSGRARDTQYF.

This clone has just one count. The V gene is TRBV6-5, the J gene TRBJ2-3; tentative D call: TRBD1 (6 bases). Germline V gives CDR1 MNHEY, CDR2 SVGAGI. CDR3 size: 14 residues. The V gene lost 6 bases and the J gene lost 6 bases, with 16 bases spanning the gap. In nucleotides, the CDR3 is TGTGCCAGCAGCCAGGGGCCTCCGTTGGATACGCAGTATTTT. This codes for CASSQGPPLDTQYF.

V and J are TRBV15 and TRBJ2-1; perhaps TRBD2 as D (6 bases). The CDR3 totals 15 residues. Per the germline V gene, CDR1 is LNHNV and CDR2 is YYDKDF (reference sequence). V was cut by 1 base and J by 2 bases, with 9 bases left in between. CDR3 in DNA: TGTGCCACCAGCAGAGCTGGCGGGGCCTACAATGAGCAGTTCTTC. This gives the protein CATSRAGGAYNEQFF.